This T cell receptor beta chain was sequenced in a study of OX40 agonist ivuxolimab in advanced cancers. Produced via immunoSEQ multiplex PCR; TCRdb's table is partial and in-frame only. The repertoire includes around 100,000 clones, 90% of them detected once, and under 0.2% sits in the top ten. Germline V gives CDR1 SGHTA, CDR2 FQGNSA. V was pared by 5 bases and J by 5 bases, with 21 bases between. CDR3 length: 16 residues. The sequencing here drew on CD4+ or CD8+ T cells sorted from blood, taken in a trial of the OX40 agonist ivuxolimab. The rearrangement links TRBV7-2 to TRBJ1-2, with D hard to call. This receptor was identified in an adult with an advanced solid tumor such as melanoma, head and neck, liver or kidney cancer. The CDR3 bases are TGTGCCAGCAGCCGAGGCATCGCGGCTGGCGTGTATGGCTACACCTTC. It translates to CASSRGIAAGVYGYTF.